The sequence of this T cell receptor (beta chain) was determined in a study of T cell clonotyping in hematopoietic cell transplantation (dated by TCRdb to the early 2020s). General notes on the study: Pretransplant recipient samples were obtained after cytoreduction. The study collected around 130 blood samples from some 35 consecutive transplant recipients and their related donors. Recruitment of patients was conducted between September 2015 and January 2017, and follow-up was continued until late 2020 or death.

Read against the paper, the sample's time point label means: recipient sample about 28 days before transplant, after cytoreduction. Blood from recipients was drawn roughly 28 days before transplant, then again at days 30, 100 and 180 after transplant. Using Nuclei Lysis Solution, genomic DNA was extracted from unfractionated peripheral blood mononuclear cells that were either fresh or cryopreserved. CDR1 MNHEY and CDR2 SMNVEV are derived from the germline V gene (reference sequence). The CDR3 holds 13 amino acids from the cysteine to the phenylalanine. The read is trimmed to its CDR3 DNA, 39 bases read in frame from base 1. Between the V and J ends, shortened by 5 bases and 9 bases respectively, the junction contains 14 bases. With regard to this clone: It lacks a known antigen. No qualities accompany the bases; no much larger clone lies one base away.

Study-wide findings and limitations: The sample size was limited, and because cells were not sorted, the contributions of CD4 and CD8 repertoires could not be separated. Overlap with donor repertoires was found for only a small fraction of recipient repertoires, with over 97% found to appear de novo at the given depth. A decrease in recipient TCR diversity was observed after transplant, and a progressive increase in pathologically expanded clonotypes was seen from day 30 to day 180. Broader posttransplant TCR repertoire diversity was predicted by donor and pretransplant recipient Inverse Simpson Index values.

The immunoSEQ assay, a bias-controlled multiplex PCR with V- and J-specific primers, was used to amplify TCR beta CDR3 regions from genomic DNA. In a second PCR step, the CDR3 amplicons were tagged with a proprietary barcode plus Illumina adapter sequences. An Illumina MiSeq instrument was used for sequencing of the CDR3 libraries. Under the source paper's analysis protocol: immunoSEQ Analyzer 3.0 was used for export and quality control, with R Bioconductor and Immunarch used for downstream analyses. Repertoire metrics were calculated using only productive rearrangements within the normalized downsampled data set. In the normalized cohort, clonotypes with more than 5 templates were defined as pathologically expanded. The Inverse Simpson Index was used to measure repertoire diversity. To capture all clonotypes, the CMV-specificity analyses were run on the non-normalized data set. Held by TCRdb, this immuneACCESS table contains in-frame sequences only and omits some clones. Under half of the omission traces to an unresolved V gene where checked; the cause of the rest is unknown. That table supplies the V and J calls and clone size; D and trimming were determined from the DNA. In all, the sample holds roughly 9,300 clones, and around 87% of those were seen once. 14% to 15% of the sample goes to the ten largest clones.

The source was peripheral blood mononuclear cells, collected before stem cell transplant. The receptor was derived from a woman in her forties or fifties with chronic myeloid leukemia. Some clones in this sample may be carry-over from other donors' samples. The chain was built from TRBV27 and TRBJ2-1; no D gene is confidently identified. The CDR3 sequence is CASSKQRWGEQFF. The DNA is TGTGCCAGCAGTAAACAACGGTGGGGTGAGCAGTTCTTC.